This T cell receptor beta chain is from a study of monozygotic twins with cystic fibrosis. Across the study: Library input was three micrograms of fragmented DNA, with approximately 15 PCR cycles.

A remark on this clone: Its antigen is not identified.

The study, taken as a whole, reports: J usage was most co-twin-similar in 8 of 16 pairs, V in 13. Median Simpson clonality of approximately 0.0088 suggested naive T cells predominated. Nucleotide-identical clonotype sharing was significantly higher within monozygotic CF twin pairs than between unrelated CF individuals.

This CDR3 comprises 16 residues. Germline CDR1 LNHDA, CDR2 SQIVND (reference sequence). After removal of 4 bases from V and 10 bases from J, the junction contained 11 bases not matched to a gene. TCRdb's copy holds only in-frame clones and misses some; the assay was immunoSEQ multiplex PCR. The sample contains 12,000 to 15,000 clones, around 84% of which appear only once. Material for sequencing was blood. The J gene is TRBJ1-6, the V gene TRBV19; 9 bases are a match to TRBD1. This sequence originates from a boy aged 10-17 years with cystic fibrosis. CDR3: CASSTASQGASSPLHF. The CDR3 DNA reads TGTGCCAGTAGTACCGCCTCACAGGGGGCTTCCTCACCCCTCCACTTT.